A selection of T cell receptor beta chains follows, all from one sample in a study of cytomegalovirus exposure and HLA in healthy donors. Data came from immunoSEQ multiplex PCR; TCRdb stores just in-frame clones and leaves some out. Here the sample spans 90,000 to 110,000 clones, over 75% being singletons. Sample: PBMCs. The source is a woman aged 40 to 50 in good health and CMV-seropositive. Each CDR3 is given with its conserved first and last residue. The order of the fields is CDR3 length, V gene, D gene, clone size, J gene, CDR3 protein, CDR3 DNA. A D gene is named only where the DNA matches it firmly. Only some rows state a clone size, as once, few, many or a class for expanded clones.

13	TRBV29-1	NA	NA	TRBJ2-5	CSVVESGGETQYF	TGCAGCGTTGTGGAAAGTGGGGGGGAGACCCAGTACTTC
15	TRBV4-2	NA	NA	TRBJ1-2	CASSQGSSLIDGYTF	TGTGCCAGCAGCCAGGGCAGTTCCTTGATAGATGGCTACACCTTC
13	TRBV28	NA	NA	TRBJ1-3	CATSDRGGNTIYF	TGTGCCACCTCGGACAGAGGTGGAAACACCATATATTTT
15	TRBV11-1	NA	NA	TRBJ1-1	CASSFRRADVSEAFF	TGTGCCAGCAGCTTTAGGAGGGCTGATGTCTCTGAAGCTTTCTTT
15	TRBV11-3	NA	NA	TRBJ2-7	CASSGRTHRGYEQYF	TGTGCCAGCAGCGGCCGCACCCACCGAGGGTACGAGCAGTACTTC
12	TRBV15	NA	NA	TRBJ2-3	CATSRTANGQYF	TGTGCCACCAGCAGGACAGCCAATGGGCAGTATTTT
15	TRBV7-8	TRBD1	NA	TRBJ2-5	CASSFIYLDRGVQYF	TGTGCCAGCAGCTTTATATACTTGGACAGGGGCGTTCAGTACTTC
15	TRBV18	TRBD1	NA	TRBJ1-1	CASSLGQGSNTEAFF	TGTGCCAGCTCACTCGGACAGGGGTCGAACACTGAAGCTTTCTTT
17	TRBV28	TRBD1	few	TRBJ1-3	CASNGGTELYSGNTIYF	TGTGCCAGCAACGGCGGGACAGAACTATACTCTGGAAACACCATATATTTT
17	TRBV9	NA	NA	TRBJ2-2	CASSVGGGWEYTGELFF	TGTGCCAGCAGCGTAGGGGGAGGTTGGGAATACACCGGGGAGCTGTTTTTT
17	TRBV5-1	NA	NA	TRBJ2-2	CASSDPLWTHTAGELFF	TGCGCCAGCAGCGATCCTCTGTGGACTCACACGGCCGGGGAGCTGTTTTTT
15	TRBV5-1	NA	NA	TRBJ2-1	CASSLAFAGIKEQFF	TGCGCCAGCAGCTTGGCCTTTGCGGGAATTAAGGAGCAGTTCTTC
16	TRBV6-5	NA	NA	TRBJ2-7	CASSYRGQGLTYEQYF	TGTGCCAGCAGTTATCGAGGCCAGGGGCTAACCTACGAGCAGTACTTC
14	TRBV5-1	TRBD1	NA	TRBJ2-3	CASRDRVVTDTQYF	TGCGCCAGCAGGGACAGGGTGGTCACAGATACGCAGTATTTT
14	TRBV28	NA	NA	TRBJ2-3	CALRGGGVIDTQYF	TGTGCTTTAAGGGGGGGAGGAGTGATAGATACGCAGTATTTT
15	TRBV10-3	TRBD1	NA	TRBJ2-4	CAISATGSGKNIQYF	TGTGCCATCAGTGCGACAGGGTCCGGAAAAAACATTCAGTACTTC
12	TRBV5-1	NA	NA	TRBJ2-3	CASSLPGDTQYF	TGCGCCAGCAGCTTACCGGGAGATACGCAGTATTTT
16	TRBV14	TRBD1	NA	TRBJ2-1	CASSQEGQGPYNEQFF	TGTGCCAGCAGCCAAGAGGGACAGGGACCTTACAATGAGCAGTTCTTC
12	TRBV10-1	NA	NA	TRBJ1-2	CASSNQAYGYTF	TGCGCCAGCAGTAACCAAGCCTATGGCTACACCTTC
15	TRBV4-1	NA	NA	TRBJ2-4	CASSQQQGLVHIQYF	TGCGCCAGCAGCCAACAACAGGGATTGGTACACATTCAGTACTTC
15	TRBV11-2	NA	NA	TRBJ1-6	CASSPTEGWDSPLHF	TGTGCCAGCAGCCCTACGGAGGGTTGGGATTCACCCCTCCACTTT
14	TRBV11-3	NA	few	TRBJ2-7	CASSLGRNSYEQYF	TGTGCCAGCAGCTTAGGCAGGAACTCCTACGAGCAGTACTTC
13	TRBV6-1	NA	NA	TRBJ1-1	CASGGIWYTEAFF	TGTGCCAGTGGGGGGATTTGGTACACTGAAGCTTTCTTT
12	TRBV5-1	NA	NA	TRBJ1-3	CASSLGDHTIYF	TGCGCCAGCAGCTTGGGCGATCACACCATATATTTT
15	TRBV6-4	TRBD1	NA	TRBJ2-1	CASSDSTGSYNEQFF	TGTGCCAGCAGTGATTCGACAGGGTCCTACAATGAGCAGTTCTTC
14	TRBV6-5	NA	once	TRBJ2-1	CASSYPILGAEQFF	TGTGCCAGCAGTTACCCGATTCTAGGCGCTGAGCAGTTCTTC
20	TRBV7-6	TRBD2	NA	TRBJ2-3	CASSGGLGITGPLRTDTQYF	TGTGCCAGCAGTGGGGGACTAGGGATTACAGGACCCCTTCGCACAGATACGCAGTATTTT
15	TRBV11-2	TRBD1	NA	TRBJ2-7	CASSFGTAPSYEQYF	TGTGCCAGCAGCTTTGGGACAGCTCCCTCCTACGAGCAGTACTTC
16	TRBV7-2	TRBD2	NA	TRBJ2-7	CASSLIPAAGNYEQYF	TGTGCCAGCAGCTTAATCCCCGCAGCGGGGAACTACGAGCAGTACTTC
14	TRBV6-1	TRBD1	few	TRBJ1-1	CASQTVGGYTEAFF	TGTGCCAGCCAGACCGTAGGGGGCTACACTGAAGCTTTCTTT
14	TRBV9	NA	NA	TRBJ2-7	CASSGTGTSYEQYF	TGTGCCAGCAGCGGCACCGGGACTTCTTACGAGCAGTACTTC
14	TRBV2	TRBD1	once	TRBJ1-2	CASSEGTGNYGYTF	TGTGCCAGCAGTGAAGGGACAGGGAACTATGGCTACACCTTC
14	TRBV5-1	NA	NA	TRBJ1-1	CASSMDSTNTEAFF	TGCGCCAGCAGCATGGACAGTACGAACACTGAAGCTTTCTTT
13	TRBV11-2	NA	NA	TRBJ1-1	CASSLDSGGGAFF	TGTGCCAGCAGCTTAGATAGTGGAGGTGGGGCTTTCTTT
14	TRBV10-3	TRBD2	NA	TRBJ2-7	CAIRLREGSYEQYF	TGTGCCATCAGACTCAGGGAGGGGTCCTACGAGCAGTACTTC
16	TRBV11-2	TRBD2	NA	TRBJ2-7	CASSLLGTSVAYEQYF	TGTGCCAGCAGCTTACTTGGGACTAGCGTCGCCTACGAGCAGTACTTC
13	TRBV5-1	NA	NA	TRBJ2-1	CASSIGRYNEQFF	TGCGCCAGCAGCATCGGGAGATACAATGAGCAGTTCTTC
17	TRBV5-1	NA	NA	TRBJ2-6	CASSLVGGLTGANVLTF	TGCGCCAGCAGCTTGGTAGGGGGTCTTACTGGGGCCAACGTCCTGACTTTC
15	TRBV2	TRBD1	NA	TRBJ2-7	CASSVSDRGSYEQYF	TGTGCCAGCAGTGTCTCGGACAGGGGTTCGTACGAGCAGTACTTC
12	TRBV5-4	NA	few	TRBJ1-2	CASSDQEYGYTF	TGTGCCAGCAGCGACCAGGAATATGGCTACACCTTC
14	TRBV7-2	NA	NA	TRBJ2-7	CASSLGGGTYEQYF	TGTGCCAGCAGCTTAGGCGGGGGCACCTACGAGCAGTACTTC
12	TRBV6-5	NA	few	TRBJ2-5	CASSRFQETQYF	TGTGCCAGCAGCCGGTTCCAAGAGACCCAGTACTTC
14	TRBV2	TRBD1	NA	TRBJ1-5	CASSQDRGQGPQHF	TGTGCCAGCAGCCAGGACAGGGGACAGGGGCCCCAGCATTTT
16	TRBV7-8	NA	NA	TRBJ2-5	CASSILLGGAGETQYF	TGTGCCAGCAGCATACTCCTGGGGGGAGCAGGCGAGACCCAGTACTTC
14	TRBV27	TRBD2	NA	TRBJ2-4	CASSLGAGEDIQYF	TGTGCCAGCAGTTTAGGGGCGGGAGAGGACATTCAGTACTTC
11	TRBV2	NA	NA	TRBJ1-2	CASTESWGYTF	TGTGCCAGCACCGAGTCTTGGGGCTACACCTTC
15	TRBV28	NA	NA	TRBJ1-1	CASSYDSEENTEAFF	TGTGCCAGCAGTTATGACAGCGAAGAGAACACTGAAGCTTTCTTT
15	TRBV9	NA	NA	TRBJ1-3	CASSVARGSGNTIYF	TGTGCCAGCAGCGTAGCTCGGGGATCTGGAAACACCATATATTTT
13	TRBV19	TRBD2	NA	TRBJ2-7	CASSFSGSYEQYF	TGTGCCAGTAGTTTTAGCGGGAGCTACGAGCAGTACTTC
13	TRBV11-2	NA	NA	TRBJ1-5	CASSLGAGQPQHF	TGTGCCAGCAGCTTAGGGGCTGGACAGCCCCAGCATTTT
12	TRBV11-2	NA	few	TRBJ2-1	CASSPGLVEQFF	TGTGCCAGCAGCCCTGGACTTGTTGAGCAGTTCTTC
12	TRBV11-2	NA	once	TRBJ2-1	CASNRLVNEQFF	TGTGCCAGCAACCGACTAGTAAATGAGCAGTTCTTC
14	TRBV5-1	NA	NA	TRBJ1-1	CASSAIQGLTEAFF	TGCGCCAGCAGCGCGATACAGGGTCTCACTGAAGCTTTCTTT
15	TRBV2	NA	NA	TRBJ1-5	CASSAQGRGNQPQHF	TGTGCCAGCAGCGCACAGGGCCGGGGCAATCAGCCCCAGCATTTT
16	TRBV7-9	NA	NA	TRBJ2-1	CASSPLNLGDYNEQFF	TGTGCCAGCAGCCCCCTGAATTTGGGAGATTACAATGAGCAGTTCTTC